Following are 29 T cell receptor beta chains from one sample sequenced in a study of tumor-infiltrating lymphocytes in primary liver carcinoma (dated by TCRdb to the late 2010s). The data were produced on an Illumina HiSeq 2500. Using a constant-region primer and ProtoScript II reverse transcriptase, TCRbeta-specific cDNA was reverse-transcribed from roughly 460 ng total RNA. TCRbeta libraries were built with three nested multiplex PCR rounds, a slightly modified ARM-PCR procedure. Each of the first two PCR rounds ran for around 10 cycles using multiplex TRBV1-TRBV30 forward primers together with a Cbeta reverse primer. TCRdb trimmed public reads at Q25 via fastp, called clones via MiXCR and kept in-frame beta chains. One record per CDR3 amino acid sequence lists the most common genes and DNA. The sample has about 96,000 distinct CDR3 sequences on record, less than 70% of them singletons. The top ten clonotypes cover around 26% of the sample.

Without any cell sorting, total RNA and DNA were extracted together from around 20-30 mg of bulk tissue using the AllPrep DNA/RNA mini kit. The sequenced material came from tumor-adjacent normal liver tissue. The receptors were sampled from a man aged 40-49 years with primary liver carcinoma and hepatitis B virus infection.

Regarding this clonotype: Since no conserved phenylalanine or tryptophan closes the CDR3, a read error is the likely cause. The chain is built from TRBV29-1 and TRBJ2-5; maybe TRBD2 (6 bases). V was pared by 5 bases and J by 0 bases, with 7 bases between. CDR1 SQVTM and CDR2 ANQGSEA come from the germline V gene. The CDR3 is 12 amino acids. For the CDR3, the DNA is TGCAGCGTTCGGGACTACCAAGAGACCCAGTACTCT. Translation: CSVRDYQETQYS.

CDR3 nucleotide sequence: TGTGCCAACAGTTCCCAATCGATGGAGACCCAGTACTTC. Residues: CANSSQSMETQYF. The genes are TRBV11-2 and TRBJ2-5; D gene unclear. The CDR3 runs to 13 residues. The V end lost 10 bases, the J end lost 5 bases, and 17 bases lay between the germline ends. From germline, CDR1 is SGHAT and CDR2 FQNNGV.

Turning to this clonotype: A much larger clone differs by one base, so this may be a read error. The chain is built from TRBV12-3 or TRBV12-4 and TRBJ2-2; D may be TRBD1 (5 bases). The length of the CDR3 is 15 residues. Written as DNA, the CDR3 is TGTACCAGCAGTTTACAGGTCGCGAACACCGGGGAGCTGTTTTTT. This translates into CTSSLQVANTGELFF.

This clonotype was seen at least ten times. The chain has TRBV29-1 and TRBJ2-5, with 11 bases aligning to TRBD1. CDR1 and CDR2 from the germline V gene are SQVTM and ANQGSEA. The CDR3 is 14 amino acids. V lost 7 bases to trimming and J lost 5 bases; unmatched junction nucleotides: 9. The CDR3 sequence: CSGTGTGGLETQYF. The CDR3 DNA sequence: TGCAGCGGGACCGGGACAGGGGGTTTGGAGACCCAGTACTTC.

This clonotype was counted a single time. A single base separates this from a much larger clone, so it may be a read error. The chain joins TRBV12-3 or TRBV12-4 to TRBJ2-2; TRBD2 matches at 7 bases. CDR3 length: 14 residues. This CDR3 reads CAGSLMGLTGELFF. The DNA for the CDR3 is TGTGCCGGCAGTTTAATGGGACTAACCGGGGAGCTGTTTTTT.

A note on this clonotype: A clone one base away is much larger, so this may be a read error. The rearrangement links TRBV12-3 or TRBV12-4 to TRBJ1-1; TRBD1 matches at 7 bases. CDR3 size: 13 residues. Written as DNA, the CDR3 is TGTGCCAGCAGTTTTCAGGGGGACACTGGAGCTTTCTTT. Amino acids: CASSFQGDTGAFF.

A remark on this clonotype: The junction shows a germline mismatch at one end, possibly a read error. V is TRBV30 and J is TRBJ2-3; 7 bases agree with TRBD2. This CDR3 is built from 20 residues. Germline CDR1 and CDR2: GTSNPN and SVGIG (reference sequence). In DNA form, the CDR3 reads TGTGCCTGGAGTCCCCAACTGGGTAGCGGGTTGCCCGTCTCCCCAGATGCGCAGTATTTT. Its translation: CAWSPQLGSGLPVSPDAQYF. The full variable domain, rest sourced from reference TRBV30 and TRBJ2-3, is SQTIHQWPATLVQPVGSPLSLECTVEGTSNPNLYWYRQAAGRGLQLLFYSVGIGQISSEVPQNLSASRPQDRQFILSSKKLLLSDSGFYLCAWSPQLGSGLPVSPDAQYFGPGTRLTVL.

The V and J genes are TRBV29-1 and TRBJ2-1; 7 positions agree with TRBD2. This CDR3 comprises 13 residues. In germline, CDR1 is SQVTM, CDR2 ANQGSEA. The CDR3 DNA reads TGCAACGAAAGAGGGAGGGCCGTGAATGAGCAGTTCTTC. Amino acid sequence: CNERGRAVNEQFF.

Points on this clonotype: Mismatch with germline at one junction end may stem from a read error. In DNA, the CDR3 is TGTACTAGTGGTTTGGGGACTAGCGGGACAGATACGAAGTATTTT. Translation gives CTSGLGTSGTDTKYF. J is TRBJ2-3 and V is TRBV12-5; TRBD2 matches at 13 bases. The CDR3 consists of 15 residues. Germline V CDR1 and CDR2: LGHNT, FRNRAP.

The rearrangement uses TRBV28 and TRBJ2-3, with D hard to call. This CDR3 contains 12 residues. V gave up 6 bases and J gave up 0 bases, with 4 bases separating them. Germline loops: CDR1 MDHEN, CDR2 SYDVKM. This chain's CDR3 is CASRTSTDTQYF. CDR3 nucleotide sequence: TGTGCCAGCAGGACTAGCACAGATACGCAGTATTTT.

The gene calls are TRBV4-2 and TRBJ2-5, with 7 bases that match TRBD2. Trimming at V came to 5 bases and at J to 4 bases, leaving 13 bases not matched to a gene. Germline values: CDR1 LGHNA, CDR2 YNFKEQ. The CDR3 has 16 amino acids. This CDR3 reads CASSKRLAGAGETQYF. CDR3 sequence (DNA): TGTGCCAGCAGCAAAAGACTTGCGGGAGCGGGAGAGACCCAGTACTTC.

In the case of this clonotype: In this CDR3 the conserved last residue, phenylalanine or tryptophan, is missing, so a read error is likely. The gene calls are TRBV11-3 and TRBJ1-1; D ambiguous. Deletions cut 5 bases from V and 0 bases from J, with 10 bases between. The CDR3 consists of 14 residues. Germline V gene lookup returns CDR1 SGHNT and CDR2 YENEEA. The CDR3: CASSLGRVNTEAFL. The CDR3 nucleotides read TGTGCCAGCAGCCTCGGTCGGGTGAACACTGAAGCTTTCCTT.

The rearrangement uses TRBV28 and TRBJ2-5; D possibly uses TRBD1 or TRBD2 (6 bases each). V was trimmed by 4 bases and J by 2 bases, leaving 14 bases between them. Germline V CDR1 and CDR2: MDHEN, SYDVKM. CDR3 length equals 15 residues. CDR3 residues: CASSSAGAGQETQYF. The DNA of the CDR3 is TGTGCCAGCAGTTCCGCAGGGGCGGGACAAGAGACCCAGTACTTC. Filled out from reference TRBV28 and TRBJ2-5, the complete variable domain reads DVKVTQSSRYLVKRTGEKVFLECVQDMDHENMFWYRQDPGLGLRLIYFSYDVKMKEKGDIPEGYSVSREKKERFSLILESASTNQTSMYLCASSSAGAGQETQYFGPGTRLLVL.

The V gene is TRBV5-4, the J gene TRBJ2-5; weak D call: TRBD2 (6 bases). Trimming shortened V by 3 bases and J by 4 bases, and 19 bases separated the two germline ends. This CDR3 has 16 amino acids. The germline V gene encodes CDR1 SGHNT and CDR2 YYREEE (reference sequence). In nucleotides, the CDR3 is TGTGCCAGCAGCTCTACGACTAGTGGGAGTAGAGAGACCCAGTACTTC. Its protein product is CASSSTTSGSRETQYF.

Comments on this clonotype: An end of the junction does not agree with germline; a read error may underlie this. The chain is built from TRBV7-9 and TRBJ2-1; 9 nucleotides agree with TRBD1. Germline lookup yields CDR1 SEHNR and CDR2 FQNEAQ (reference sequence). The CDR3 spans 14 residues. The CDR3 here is CACSDRGGNDEQFF. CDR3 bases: TGTGCCTGCAGCGACAGGGGGGGTAACGATGAGCAGTTCTTC. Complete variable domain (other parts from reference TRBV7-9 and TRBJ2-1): DTGVSQNPRHKITKRGQNVTFRCDPISEHNRLYWYRQTLGQGPEFLTYFQNEAQLEKSRLLSDRFSAERPKGSFSTLEIQRTEQGDSAMYLCACSDRGGNDEQFFGPGTRLTVL.

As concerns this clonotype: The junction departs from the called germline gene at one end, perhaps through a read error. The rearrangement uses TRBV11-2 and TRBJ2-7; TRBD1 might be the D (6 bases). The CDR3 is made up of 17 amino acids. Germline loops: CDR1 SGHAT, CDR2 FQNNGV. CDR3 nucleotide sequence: TGTGCTAGCAGCTTAGACTTAGGGACACCCGGCTCCTACGAGCAGTACTTC. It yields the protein CASSLDLGTPGSYEQYF.

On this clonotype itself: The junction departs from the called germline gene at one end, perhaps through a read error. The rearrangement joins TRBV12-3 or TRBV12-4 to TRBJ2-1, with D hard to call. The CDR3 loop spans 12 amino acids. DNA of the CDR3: TGTGTCAGCAGTTTATTAGGAGTCGAGCAATTCTTC. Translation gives CVSSLLGVEQFF.

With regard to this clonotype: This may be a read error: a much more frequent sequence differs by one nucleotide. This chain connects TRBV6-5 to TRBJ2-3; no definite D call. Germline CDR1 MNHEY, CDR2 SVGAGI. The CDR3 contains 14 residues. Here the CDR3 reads CTSSYVGATDTQYF. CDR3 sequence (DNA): TGTACCAGCAGTTACGTCGGAGCCACAGATACGCAGTATTTT.

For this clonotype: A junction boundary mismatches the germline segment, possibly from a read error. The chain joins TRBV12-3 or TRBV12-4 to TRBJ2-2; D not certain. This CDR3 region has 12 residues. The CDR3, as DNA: TGTGTCAGCAGTAGAACTTCAGGGGAGCTGTTTTTT. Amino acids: CVSSRTSGELFF.

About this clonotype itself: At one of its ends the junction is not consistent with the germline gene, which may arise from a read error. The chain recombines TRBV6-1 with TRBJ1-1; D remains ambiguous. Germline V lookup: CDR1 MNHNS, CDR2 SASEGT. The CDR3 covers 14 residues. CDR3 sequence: CASSEYGVASPAFF. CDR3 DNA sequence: TGTGCCAGTAGTGAATATGGAGTGGCCTCGCCGGCTTTCTTT.

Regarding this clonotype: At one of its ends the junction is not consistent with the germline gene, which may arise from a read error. The CDR3 reads CASSEGEFSYEQYF. Written as DNA, the CDR3 is TGTGCCAGCAGTGAAGGAGAATTTTCCTATGAGCAGTACTTC. The rearrangement uses TRBV6-1 and TRBJ2-7; D gene ambiguous. CDR3 length: 14 amino acids. Germline V lookup: CDR1 MNHNS, CDR2 SASEGT.

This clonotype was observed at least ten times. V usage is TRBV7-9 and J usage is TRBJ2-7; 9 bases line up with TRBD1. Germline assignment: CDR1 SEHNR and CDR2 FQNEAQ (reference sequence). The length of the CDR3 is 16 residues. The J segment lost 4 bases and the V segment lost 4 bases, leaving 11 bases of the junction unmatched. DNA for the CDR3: TGTGCCAGCAGCTGGCCTGGGGGGACAGGGAATTACGAGCAGTACTTC. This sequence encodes CASSWPGGTGNYEQYF.

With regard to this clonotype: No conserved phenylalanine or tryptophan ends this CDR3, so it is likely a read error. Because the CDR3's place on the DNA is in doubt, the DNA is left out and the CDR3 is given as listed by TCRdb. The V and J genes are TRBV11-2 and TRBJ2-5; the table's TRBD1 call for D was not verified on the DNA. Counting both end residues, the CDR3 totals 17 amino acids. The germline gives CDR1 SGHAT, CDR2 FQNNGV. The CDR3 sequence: CASSFGTSNFNQETQYS.

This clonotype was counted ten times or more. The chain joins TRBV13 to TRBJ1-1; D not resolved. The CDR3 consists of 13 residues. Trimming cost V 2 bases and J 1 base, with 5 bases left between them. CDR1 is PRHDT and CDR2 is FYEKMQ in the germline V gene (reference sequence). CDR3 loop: CASSLTQNTEAFF. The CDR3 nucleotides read TGTGCCAGCAGCTTAACGCAGAACACTGAAGCTTTCTTT. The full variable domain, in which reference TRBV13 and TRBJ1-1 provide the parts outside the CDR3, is AAGVIQSPRHLIKEKRETATLKCYPIPRHDTVYWYQQGPGQDPQFLISFYEKMQSDKGSIPDRFSAQQFSDYHSELNMSSLELGDSALYFCASSLTQNTEAFFGQGTRLTVV.

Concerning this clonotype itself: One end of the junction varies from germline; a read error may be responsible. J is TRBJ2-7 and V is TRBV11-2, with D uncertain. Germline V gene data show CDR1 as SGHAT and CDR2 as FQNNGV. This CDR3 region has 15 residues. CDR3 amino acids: CASSSSWVGPYERYF. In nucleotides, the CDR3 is TGTGCCAGCAGCTCGAGCTGGGTCGGTCCCTACGAGCGGTACTTC.

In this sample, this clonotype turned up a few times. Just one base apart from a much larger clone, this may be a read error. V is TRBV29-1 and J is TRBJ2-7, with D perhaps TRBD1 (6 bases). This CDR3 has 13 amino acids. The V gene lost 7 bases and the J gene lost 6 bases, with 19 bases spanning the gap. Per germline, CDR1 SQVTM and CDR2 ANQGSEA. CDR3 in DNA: TGCAGCGCCGGCCTGGGGGCGGTGTCCGAGCAGTACTTC. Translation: CSAGLGAVSEQYF.

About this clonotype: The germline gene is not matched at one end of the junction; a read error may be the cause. The DNA for the CDR3 is TGTGTCAGCAGCTTACCCCTCGGACAGGGGGCTGCGGAGCCGAGCACAGATACGCAGTATTTT. Its protein product is CVSSLPLGQGAAEPSTDTQYF. This chain joins TRBV7-9 and TRBJ2-3; 11 bases map to TRBD1. The CDR3 consists of 21 residues. Germline lookup yields CDR1 SEHNR and CDR2 FQNEAQ (reference sequence).

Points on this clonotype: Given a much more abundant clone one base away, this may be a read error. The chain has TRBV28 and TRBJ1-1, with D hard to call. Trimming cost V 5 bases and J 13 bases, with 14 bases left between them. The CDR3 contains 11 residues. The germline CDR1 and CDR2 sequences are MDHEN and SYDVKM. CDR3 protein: CASSLKLKVFF. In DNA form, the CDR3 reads TGTGCCAGCAGTCTAAAACTAAAAGTTTTCTTT.

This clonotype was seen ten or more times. The CDR3 loop reads CAWSDGGETQYF. The CDR3 region has the DNA TGTGCCTGGAGTGACGGGGGGGAGACCCAGTACTTC. The chain links TRBV30 to TRBJ2-5; TRBD2 aligns across 7 bases. V dropped 1 base and J dropped 5; count of bases not matched to a gene: 1. The CDR3 has 12 residues. Looked up from germline, CDR1 is GTSNPN and CDR2 is SVGIG (reference sequence).